This T cell receptor beta chain was obtained from a study of Ad26.COV2.S vaccination and SARS-CoV-2 variants. V lost 4 bases to trimming and J lost 7 bases; unmatched junction nucleotides: 12. This CDR3 is built from 16 residues. The V gene's germline CDR1 is LNHDA and CDR2 SQIVND (reference sequence). Noted treatment: around 19 received Ad26.COV2.S at low or high dose, single or two shots; roughly 5 received placebo; per-sample allocation not given. Sampling was performed 63 days after the first vaccine or placebo injection. Only in-frame clones appear in the TCRdb table, and some are missing; sequencing was by immunoSEQ multiplex PCR. The sample holds about 370,000 clones, approximately 91% seen once.

Sequenced here: peripheral blood, sampled in a trial of Ad26.COV2.S vaccine versus placebo. The chain links TRBV19 to TRBJ1-4; 7 nucleotides match TRBD1. The source is a person between 18 and 65 years old who received the Ad26.COV2.S COVID-19 vaccine or a placebo. CDR3 DNA sequence: TGTGCCAGTAGTAACTTAGGTGGCAGGGGGACTGAAAAACTGTTTTTT. It specifies CASSNLGGRGTEKLFF.